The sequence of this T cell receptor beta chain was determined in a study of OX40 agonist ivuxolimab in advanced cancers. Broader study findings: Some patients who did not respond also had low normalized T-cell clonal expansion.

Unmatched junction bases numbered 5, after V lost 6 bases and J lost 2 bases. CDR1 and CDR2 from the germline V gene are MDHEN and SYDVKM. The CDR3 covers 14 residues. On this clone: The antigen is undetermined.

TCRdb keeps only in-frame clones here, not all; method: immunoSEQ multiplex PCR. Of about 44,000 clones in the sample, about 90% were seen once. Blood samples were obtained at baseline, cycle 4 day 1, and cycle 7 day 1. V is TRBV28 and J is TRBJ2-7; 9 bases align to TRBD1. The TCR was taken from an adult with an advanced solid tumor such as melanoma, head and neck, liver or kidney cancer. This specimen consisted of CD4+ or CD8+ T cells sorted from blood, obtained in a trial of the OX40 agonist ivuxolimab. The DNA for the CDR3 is TGTGCCAGCAGCGAGACAGGGGGACCCTACGAGCAGTACTTC. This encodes CASSETGGPYEQYF.